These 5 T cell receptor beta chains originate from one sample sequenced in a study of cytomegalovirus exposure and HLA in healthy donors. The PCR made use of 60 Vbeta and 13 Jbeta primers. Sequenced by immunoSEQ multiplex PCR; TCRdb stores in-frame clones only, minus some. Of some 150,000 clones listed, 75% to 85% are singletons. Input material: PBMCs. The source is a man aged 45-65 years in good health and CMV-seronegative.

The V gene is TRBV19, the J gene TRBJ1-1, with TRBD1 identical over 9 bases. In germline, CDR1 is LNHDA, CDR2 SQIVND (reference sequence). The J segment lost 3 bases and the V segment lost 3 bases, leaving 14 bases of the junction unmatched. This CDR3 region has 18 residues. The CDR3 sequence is CASSIWLVGTGLDTEAFF. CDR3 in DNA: TGTGCCAGTAGTATTTGGCTAGTCGGGACAGGGCTGGACACTGAAGCTTTCTTT.

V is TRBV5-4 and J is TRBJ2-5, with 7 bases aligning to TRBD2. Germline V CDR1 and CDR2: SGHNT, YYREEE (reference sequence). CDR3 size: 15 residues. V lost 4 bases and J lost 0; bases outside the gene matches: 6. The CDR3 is CASSGGLQYQETQYF. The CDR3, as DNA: TGTGCCAGCAGCGGGGGACTACAGTACCAAGAGACCCAGTACTTC.

Here the CDR3 DNA reads TGTGCCAGCAGTTTATTAACAGGGACGAACACTGAAGCTTTCTTT. Encoded protein: CASSLLTGTNTEAFF. The rearrangement links TRBV28 to TRBJ1-1; perhaps TRBD1 as D (6 bases). Trimming cost V 1 base and J 1 base, with 10 bases left between them. The V gene's germline CDR1 is MDHEN and CDR2 SYDVKM. CDR3 length equals 15 residues.

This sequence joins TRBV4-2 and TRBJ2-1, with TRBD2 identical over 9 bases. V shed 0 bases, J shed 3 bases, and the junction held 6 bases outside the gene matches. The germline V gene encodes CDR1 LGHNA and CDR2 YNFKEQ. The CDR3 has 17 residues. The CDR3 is CASSQDRSREGYNEQFF. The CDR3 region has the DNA TGTGCCAGCAGCCAAGACCGCTCGCGGGAGGGCTACAATGAGCAGTTCTTC.

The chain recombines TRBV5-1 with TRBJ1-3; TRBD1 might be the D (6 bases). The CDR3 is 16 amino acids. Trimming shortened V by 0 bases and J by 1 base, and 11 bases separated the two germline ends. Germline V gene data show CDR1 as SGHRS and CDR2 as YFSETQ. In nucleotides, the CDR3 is TGCGCCAGCAGCTTGGGGACAGAAGAATCTGGAAACACCATATATTTT. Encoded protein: CASSLGTEESGNTIYF.